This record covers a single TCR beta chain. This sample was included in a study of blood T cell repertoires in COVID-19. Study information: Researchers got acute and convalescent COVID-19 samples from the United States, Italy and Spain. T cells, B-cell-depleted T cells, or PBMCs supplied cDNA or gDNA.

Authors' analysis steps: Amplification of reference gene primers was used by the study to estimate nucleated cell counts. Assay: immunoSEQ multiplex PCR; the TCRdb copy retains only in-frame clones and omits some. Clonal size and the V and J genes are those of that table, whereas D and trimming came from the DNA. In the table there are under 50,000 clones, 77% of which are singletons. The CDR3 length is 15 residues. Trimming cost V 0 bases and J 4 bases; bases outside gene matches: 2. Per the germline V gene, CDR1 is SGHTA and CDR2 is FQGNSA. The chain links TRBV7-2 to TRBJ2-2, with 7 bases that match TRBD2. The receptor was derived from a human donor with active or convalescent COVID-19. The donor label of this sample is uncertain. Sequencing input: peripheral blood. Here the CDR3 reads CASSLAPGGTGELFF. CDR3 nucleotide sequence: TGTGCCAGCAGCTTAGCCCCGGGAGGCACCGGGGAGCTGTTTTTT.